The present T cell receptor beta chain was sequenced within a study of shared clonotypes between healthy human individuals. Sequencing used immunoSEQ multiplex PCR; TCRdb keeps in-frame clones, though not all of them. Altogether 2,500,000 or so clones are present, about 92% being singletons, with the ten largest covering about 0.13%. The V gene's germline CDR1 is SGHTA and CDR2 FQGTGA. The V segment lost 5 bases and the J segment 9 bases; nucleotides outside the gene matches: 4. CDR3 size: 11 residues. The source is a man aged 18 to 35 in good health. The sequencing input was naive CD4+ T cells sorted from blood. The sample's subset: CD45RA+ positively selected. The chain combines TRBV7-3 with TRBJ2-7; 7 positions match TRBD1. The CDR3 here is CASSTGQVQYF. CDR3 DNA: TGTGCCAGCAGCACCGGACAGGTGCAGTACTTC.